This TCR beta chain was sequenced in a study of T-cell memory formation after mild COVID-19. The CDR3 totals 16 residues. CDR1 and CDR2 (germline): LGHNA, YSLEER. V lost 2 bases, J lost 6 bases, and 5 bases stayed unmatched. This clonotype was seen repeatedly, ten times or more. As yet, its antigen is unknown. Broader study findings: A subset of responding clones appeared in pre-infection memory, suggesting cross-reactive memory joined.

One entry per CDR3 protein results from TCRdb running MiXCR on the 5' RACE reads. The sample records roughly 450,000 distinct CDR3 sequences, 15% to 20% being singletons. The chain is built from TRBV4-3 and TRBJ2-1, with 12 bases aligning to TRBD2. This receptor was identified in an adult woman who had mild COVID-19 (a few samples of this study predate the infection). Cell type and time point are not known. Sequencing input: PBMCs or a T cell subset sorted from them (not recorded which). The CDR3 protein is CASSQFLAGGGNEQFF. As DNA, the CDR3 is TGCGCCAGCAGCCAATTCCTAGCGGGAGGGGGCAATGAGCAGTTCTTC.